This T cell receptor (beta chain) was identified during a study of Ad26.COV2.S vaccination and SARS-CoV-2 variants. Study details: The donor participated in the COV1001 trial, in its Ad26.COV2.S arm. Intramuscular Ad26.COV2.S doses were given once or twice, 56 days apart.

TCRdb keeps only in-frame clones here, not all; method: immunoSEQ multiplex PCR. Of hundreds of thousands of clones listed, about 88% are singletons. V was shortened by 4 bases and J by 5 bases, with 17 bases between the two germline ends. Germline loops: CDR1 MNHNY, CDR2 SVGAGI (reference sequence). CDR3 length: 15 residues. Study-level results: In vaccinated individuals, spike-specific CD8+ and CD4+ T cell responses reportedly displayed substantial breadth.

Regarding treatment: approximately 18 received Ad26.COV2.S at low or high dose, single or two shots; 5 received placebo; per-sample allocation not given. Day 63 following the first vaccine or placebo injection was when the samples were taken. Comment on this clone: The antigen remains undetermined.

The clonotype was recovered from a person aged 18-65 years who received the Ad26.COV2.S COVID-19 vaccine or a placebo. This chain connects TRBV6-6 to TRBJ1-2; maybe TRBD1 (6 bases). This material consisted of peripheral blood, taken in a trial of Ad26.COV2.S vaccine versus placebo. The CDR3 coding sequence is TGTGCCAGCAGTTCACAACAGGGTTCGAGGTATGGCTACACCTTC. It yields the protein CASSSQQGSRYGYTF.